The clone carrying this T cell receptor (beta chain) was detected ten times or more. The antigen remains unidentified. This sample stems from a study of T cells after yellow fever vaccination. Turning to the study itself: It was SMART-Seq v4 Ultra Low Input that prepared the fractions with low cell numbers. Notes on the study in general: A small share of clonotypes appeared in both CD4 and CD8 compartments.

5'RACE template switching added a universal primer site and UMIs to TCR cDNA. TCRdb recomputed calls from the 5' RACE reads with MiXCR, one row per CDR3 protein. The table has about 260,000 distinct CDR3 sequences, 5.2% seen once; the top ten hold 2.5% to 4%. The V end lost 0 bases, the J end lost 5 bases, and 14 bases lay between the germline ends. From germline, CDR1 is SGHNT and CDR2 YYREEE (reference sequence). This CDR3 is 15 amino acids long. The specimen was CD4+ T cells sorted from PBMCs, collected on the day of the yellow fever booster vaccination. V is TRBV5-4 and J is TRBJ2-5; perhaps TRBD1 as D (6 bases). The origin of this receptor is a man between 18 and 35 years old who received the YFV17D yellow fever vaccine. CDR3 region: CASSLADRSGETQYF. In DNA form, the CDR3 reads TGTGCCAGCAGCTTGGCCGACAGGTCCGGGGAGACCCAGTACTTC.